These T cell receptor beta chains were read from a single sample in a study of blood T cells in healthy people across ages. One entry per CDR3 protein, called by TCRdb with MiXCR from the 5' RACE reads. The table lists roughly 730,000 distinct CDR3 sequences, 45% to 70% of them singletons. The sequenced sample was blood. Receptors were obtained from a man between 35 and 55 years old in good health. Both conserved end residues are part of each CDR3. D genes are given only for firm matches.

v_call	d_call	j_call	cdr3_aa
TRBV11-3	NA	TRBJ2-7	CASSLRGVPSEQYF
TRBV7-2	NA	TRBJ1-5	CASSLVVGGMHF
TRBV7-3	NA	TRBJ2-5	CASSLNAVEGETQYF
TRBV28	NA	TRBJ1-2	CASSLGVGANYGYTF
TRBV7-9	NA	TRBJ2-5	CASSATSFETQYF
TRBV14	NA	TRBJ1-2	CASSPGTGHTF
TRBV27	NA	TRBJ1-6	CASTTTEPRNSPLHF
TRBV29-1	TRBD2	TRBJ2-1	CSGLAGNNEQFF
TRBV10-3	TRBD1	TRBJ2-7	CAIRTGTGNEQYF
TRBV7-2	NA	TRBJ1-3	CASGAGVGNTIYF
TRBV7-3	TRBD2	TRBJ2-1	CASSFGLAGIGNEQFF
TRBV20-1	TRBD1	TRBJ2-1	CSQQGAMGYNEQFF
TRBV6-2/TRBV6-3	NA	TRBJ1-2	CASSYSIYDGYTF
TRBV20-1	TRBD1	TRBJ2-7	CSASGQGGYEQYF
TRBV3-1	NA	TRBJ2-6	CASSQSQISGANVLTF
TRBV4-3	NA	TRBJ2-7	CASSQDTKHEQYF
TRBV27	NA	TRBJ1-6	CASSLRDKNSPLHF
TRBV7-9	TRBD2	TRBJ2-7	CASSLGTSGDIHEQYF
TRBV11-1	NA	NA	CASSPGTQGEQYF
TRBV7-9	TRBD1	TRBJ2-4	CASSLEGQARNIQYF
TRBV5-4	TRBD2	TRBJ2-3	CASSFGLAGGITQYF
TRBV6-6	NA	TRBJ1-1	CASSPVGGALNTEAFF
TRBV6-2/TRBV6-3	TRBD1	TRBJ2-3	CASREEKGGSTDTRYF
TRBV28	NA	TRBJ2-1	CASSTPASGPSGQFF
TRBV9	TRBD1	TRBJ1-2	CASSDRGPYGYTF
TRBV7-9	NA	TRBJ1-4	CASSLGLINEKLFF
TRBV27	TRBD2	TRBJ2-2	CASKWTSYHGELFF
TRBV12-3/TRBV12-4	TRBD1	TRBJ2-5	CASSPIDRVGETQYF
TRBV12-3/TRBV12-4	NA	TRBJ2-3	CASSRWSRTADPDTQYF
TRBV7-8	NA	TRBJ1-5	CASSPVGNQPQHF
TRBV15	TRBD1	TRBJ1-2	CATSGRTGPTNYGYTF
TRBV20-1	TRBD2	TRBJ2-1	CSAIDIGVAGGRYSGHEQFF
TRBV12-3/TRBV12-4	NA	TRBJ2-3	CASGGYTTDTQYF
TRBV28	NA	TRBJ2-7	CASSSASGTDYEQYF
TRBV6-1	NA	TRBJ2-1	CASSDGLGSEQFF
TRBV12-3/TRBV12-4	NA	TRBJ2-7	CASSLDAGLIPYYEQYF
TRBV4-1	TRBD2	TRBJ2-3	CASTASGRYTDTQYF
TRBV2	NA	TRBJ1-2	CASSSDGTPYGYTF
TRBV7-3	NA	TRBJ1-1	CASSLHREYTEAFF
TRBV3-1	NA	TRBJ2-1	CASSLRAGKNQFF
TRBV12-3/TRBV12-4	TRBD1	TRBJ2-5	CASSLSGGGMQETQYF
TRBV7-2	NA	TRBJ2-3	CASSRPTAGTYRDTQYF
TRBV6-1	NA	TRBJ2-3	CASSEANIDTQYF
TRBV12-3/TRBV12-4	NA	TRBJ2-3	CASRGRGEWGTQYF
TRBV27	NA	TRBJ1-2	CASRTISYGYTF
TRBV4-3	NA	TRBJ2-3	CASSQDLARASSTDTQYF
TRBV3-1	NA	TRBJ2-3	CASSQGANTQYF
TRBV29-1	NA	TRBJ2-1	CSAGDTAINEQFF